Below, one T cell receptor beta chain is given with its context. Its antigen remains unidentified. This entry comes from a study of cytomegalovirus exposure and HLA in healthy donors. Broader study findings: As immune exposure information, only CMV serostatus was available. Presence/absence analyses assumed roughly uniform sequencing depth across donors.

PCR involved 60 Vbeta and 13 Jbeta primers. TCRdb's copy holds only in-frame clones and misses some; the assay was immunoSEQ multiplex PCR. The top ten hold about 10% of the sample, which has about 160,000 clones, 65% to 90% seen once. The V end was cut by 2 bases, the J end by 1 base, with 14 bases between. In germline, CDR1 is MGHRA, CDR2 YSYEKL. The length of the CDR3 is 16 residues. The TCR originated in a man between 45 and 60 years old in good health and CMV-seropositive. The V call is TRBV4-1, the J call TRBJ2-5, with D tentatively TRBD1 (5 bases). The sample was PBMCs. This CDR3 is CASSQSLQGTQETQYF. CDR3 bases: TGCGCCAGCAGCCAATCTTTGCAGGGAACCCAAGAGACCCAGTACTTC.